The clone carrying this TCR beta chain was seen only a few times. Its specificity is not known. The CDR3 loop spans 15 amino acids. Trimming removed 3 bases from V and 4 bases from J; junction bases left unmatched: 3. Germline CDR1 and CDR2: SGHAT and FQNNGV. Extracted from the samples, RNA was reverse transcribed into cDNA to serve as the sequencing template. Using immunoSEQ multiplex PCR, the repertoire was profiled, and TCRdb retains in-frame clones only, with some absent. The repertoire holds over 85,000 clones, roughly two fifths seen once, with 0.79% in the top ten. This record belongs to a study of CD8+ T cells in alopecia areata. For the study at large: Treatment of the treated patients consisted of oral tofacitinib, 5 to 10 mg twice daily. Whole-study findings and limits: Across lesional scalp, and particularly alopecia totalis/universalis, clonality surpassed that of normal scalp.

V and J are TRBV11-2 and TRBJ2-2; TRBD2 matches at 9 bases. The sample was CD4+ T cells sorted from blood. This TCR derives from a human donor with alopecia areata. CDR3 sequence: CASSFSGSSTGELFF. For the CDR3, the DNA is TGTGCCAGCAGCTTTAGCGGGAGTTCCACCGGGGAGCTGTTTTTT.